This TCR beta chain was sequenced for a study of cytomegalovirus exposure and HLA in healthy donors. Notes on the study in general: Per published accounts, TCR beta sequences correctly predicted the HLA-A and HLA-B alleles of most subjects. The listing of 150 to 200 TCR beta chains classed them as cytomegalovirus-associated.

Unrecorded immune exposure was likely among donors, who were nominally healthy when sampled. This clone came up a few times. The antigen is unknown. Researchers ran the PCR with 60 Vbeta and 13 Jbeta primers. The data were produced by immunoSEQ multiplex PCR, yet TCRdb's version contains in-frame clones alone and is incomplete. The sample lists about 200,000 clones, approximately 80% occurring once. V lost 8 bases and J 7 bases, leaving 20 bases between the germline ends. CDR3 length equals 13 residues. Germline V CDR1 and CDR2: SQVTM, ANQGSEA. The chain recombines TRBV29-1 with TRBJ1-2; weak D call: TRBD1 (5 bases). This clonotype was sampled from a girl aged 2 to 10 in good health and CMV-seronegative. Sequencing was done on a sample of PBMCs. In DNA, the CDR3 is TGCAGCACCCAGACAGTCCTGGAGGGTGGCTACACCTTC. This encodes CSTQTVLEGGYTF.